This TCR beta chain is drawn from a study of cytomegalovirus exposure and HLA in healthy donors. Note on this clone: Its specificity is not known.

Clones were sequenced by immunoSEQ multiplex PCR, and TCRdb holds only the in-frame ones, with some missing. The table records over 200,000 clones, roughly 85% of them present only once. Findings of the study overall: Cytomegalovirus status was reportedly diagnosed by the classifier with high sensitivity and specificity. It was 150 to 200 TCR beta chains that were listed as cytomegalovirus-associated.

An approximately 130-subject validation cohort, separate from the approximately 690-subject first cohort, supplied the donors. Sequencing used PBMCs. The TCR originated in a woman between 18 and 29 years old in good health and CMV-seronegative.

The CDR3 DNA sequence: TGTGCCAGCAGCTCCGGAGGACCTATGGGGGAAAAACTGTTTTTT. This gives the protein CASSSGGPMGEKLFF. V and J are TRBV7-2 and TRBJ1-4; D is undetermined. The CDR3 totals 15 residues. Germline CDR1 is SGHTA and CDR2 is FQGNSA. V lost 4 bases and J lost 8, with 17 bases in between. The whole variable domain, remainder taken from reference TRBV7-2 and TRBJ1-4, is GAGVSQSPSNKVTEKGKDVELRCDPISGHTALYWYRQSLGQGLEFLIYFQGNSAPDKSGLPSDRFSAERTGGSVSTLTIQRTQQEDSAVYLCASSSGGPMGEKLFFGSGTQLSVL.